Below are 25 T cell receptor beta chains sequenced from a single sample in a study of radiotherapy plus CTLA-4 blockade in lung cancer. Profiled with immunoSEQ multiplex PCR; TCRdb holds only in-frame clones, not every one. The table has about 84,000 clones, around 72% seen once. Sample: peripheral blood, taken from a patient treated with radiotherapy plus ipilimumab. The receptors here all came from a human donor with non-small cell lung cancer that progressed on radiotherapy plus ipilimumab.

The rearrangement links TRBV5-6 to TRBJ2-3; 13 bases are shared with TRBD2. The CDR3 consists of 16 residues. The junction had 9 bases not matched to a gene; V was cut back by 5 bases and J by 6 bases. CDR1 SGHDT and CDR2 YYEEEE come from the germline V gene. The CDR3 DNA sequence: TGTGCCAGCAGTGACCCGGGACTAGCGGGACCCGATACGCAGTATTTT. Translating it yields CASSDPGLAGPDTQYF.

This chain joins TRBV11-2 and TRBJ2-1; the D call may be TRBD1 or TRBD2 (5 bases each). The germline V and J ends were trimmed by 4 bases and 10 bases, with 14 bases remaining between them. CDR1 is SGHAT and CDR2 is FQNNGV in the germline V gene. The length of the CDR3 is 13 residues. The CDR3 DNA reads as TGTGCCAGCAGCTCGGGACCGCAAGGGGAGCAGTTCTTC. Amino acids: CASSSGPQGEQFF.

J is TRBJ2-7 and V is TRBV6-5; D assignment may be TRBD1 or TRBD2 (5 bases each). The CDR3 spans 14 residues. Germline V gene data show CDR1 as MNHEY and CDR2 as SVGAGI. With 0 bases removed from V and 1 base from J, the gap between germline ends came to 7 bases. The CDR3 protein is CASSYSEGSYEQYF. The CDR3 region has the DNA TGTGCCAGCAGTTACTCTGAGGGGTCCTACGAGCAGTACTTC.

The chain combines TRBV11-2 with TRBJ2-4; D unresolved. From germline, CDR1 is SGHAT and CDR2 FQNNGV. The CDR3 totals 15 residues. With 5 bases removed from V and 3 bases from J, the gap between germline ends came to 14 bases. CDR3 loop: CASSATVAGKNIQYF. CDR3 coding DNA: TGTGCCAGCAGCGCAACGGTGGCAGGCAAAAACATTCAGTACTTC.

The J gene is TRBJ1-1, the V gene TRBV5-8; 8 bases are a match to TRBD1. Germline values: CDR1 SGHTS, CDR2 YDEGEE. V was clipped by 5 bases and J by 1 base; unmatched bases: 4. The CDR3 loop spans 14 amino acids. CDR3 region: CASRTGTGNTEAFF. In DNA, the CDR3 is TGTGCCAGCAGGACCGGGACAGGGAACACTGAAGCTTTCTTT.

This chain uses TRBV30 with TRBJ2-5; weak D call: TRBD1 (5 bases). With 5 bases removed from V and 5 bases from J, the gap between germline ends came to 18 bases. This CDR3 contains 14 residues. In germline, CDR1 is GTSNPN, CDR2 SVGIG (reference sequence). CDR3 loop: CAWGKGLLGETQYF. The CDR3 nucleotides read TGTGCCTGGGGAAAGGGGCTACTTGGGGAGACCCAGTACTTC. Full variable domain (missing parts from reference TRBV30 and TRBJ2-5): SQTIHQWPATLVQPVGSPLSLECTVEGTSNPNLYWYRQAAGRGLQLLFYSVGIGQISSEVPQNLSASRPQDRQFILSSKKLLLSDSGFYLCAWGKGLLGETQYFGPGTRLLVL.

This clone was counted many times. The chain carries TRBV29-1 and TRBJ2-7; no definite D call. This CDR3 contains 12 residues. Trimming shortened V by 7 bases and J by 0 bases, and 10 bases separated the two germline ends. CDR1 SQVTM and CDR2 ANQGSEA come from the germline V gene. CDR3 sequence reads: CSALGDSYEQYF. CDR3 in DNA: TGCAGCGCCCTTGGGGACTCCTACGAGCAGTACTTC.

A few counts support this clone. The V and J genes are TRBV28 and TRBJ2-3; D is undetermined. V lost 2 bases, J lost 0 bases, and 9 bases lay in between. The CDR3 has 15 residues. The germline CDR1 and CDR2 sequences are MDHEN and SYDVKM. The CDR3 region has the DNA TGTGCCAGCAGTTTAACCGGGTTTAGCACAGATACGCAGTATTTT. Protein product: CASSLTGFSTDTQYF. Looking up the rest from reference TRBV28 and TRBJ2-3 gives the full variable domain: DVKVTQSSRYLVKRTGEKVFLECVQDMDHENMFWYRQDPGLGLRLIYFSYDVKMKEKGDIPEGYSVSREKKERFSLILESASTNQTSMYLCASSLTGFSTDTQYFGPGTRLTVL.

The chain links TRBV6-6 to TRBJ1-2; TRBD1 might be the D (5 bases). V was clipped by 0 bases and J by 8 bases, with 13 bases between them. Germline CDR1 is MNHNY and CDR2 is SVGAGI (reference sequence). This CDR3 is built from 14 residues. CDR3 nucleotides: TGTGCCAGCAGTTACTCGCTCAGGGATTCAGGCTACACCTTC. Translation: CASSYSLRDSGYTF.

V is TRBV6-1 and J is TRBJ1-1, with D perhaps matching TRBD1 (5 bases). In germline, CDR1 is MNHNS, CDR2 SASEGT. CDR3 length: 15 residues. V lost 6 bases to trimming and J lost 7 bases, with 21 bases between them. CDR3 residues: CASRPWGELLIEAFF. The CDR3 nucleotides read TGTGCCAGCAGACCTTGGGGGGAGCTCCTGATTGAAGCTTTCTTT.

The V call is TRBV19, the J call TRBJ2-3, with 10 bases lining up with TRBD2. V shed 6 bases and J 3 bases; nucleotides not matched to a gene: 6. CDR1 LNHDA and CDR2 SQIVND come from the germline V gene (reference sequence). The CDR3 contains 15 residues. The chain's CDR3 is CASSPLAGVTDTQYF. DNA for the CDR3: TGTGCCAGTAGCCCGCTAGCGGGGGTGACAGATACGCAGTATTTT.

The V and J genes are TRBV7-8 and TRBJ2-5; TRBD1 aligns across 8 bases. Germline V gene lookup returns CDR1 SGHVS and CDR2 FQNEAQ. Trimming cost V 0 bases and J 6 bases; bases outside gene matches: 12. There are 17 residues in the CDR3. CDR3 region: CASSLALGDRGFKTQYF. The CDR3 DNA follows: TGTGCCAGCAGCTTAGCGCTCGGTGACAGGGGTTTCAAGACCCAGTACTTC.

This clone was counted a single time. CDR3 region: CASIFGGNNEQFF. CDR3 bases: TGCGCCAGCATCTTCGGGGGAAACAATGAGCAGTTCTTC. The chain joins TRBV10-2 to TRBJ2-1; D possibly corresponds to TRBD2 (6 bases). The V end was cut by 7 bases, the J end by 5 bases, with 12 bases between. CDR1 is WSHSY and CDR2 is SAAADI in the germline V gene. CDR3 size: 13 residues.

The CDR3 protein is CASSPRTGVGNEQFF. CDR3 nucleotides: TGTGCCAGCAGCCCCAGGACAGGGGTTGGCAATGAGCAGTTCTTC. V gene TRBV7-6 combines with J gene TRBJ2-1, with 9 bases lining up with TRBD1. With V trimmed by 5 bases and J by 6 bases, 8 bases remained unmatched. The CDR3 extends over 15 amino acids. Germline CDR1 and CDR2: SGHVS and FNYEAQ.

This chain joins TRBV10-1 and TRBJ1-1; D gene uncertain. Trimming removed 2 bases at V and 1 base at J, with 5 bases between. The CDR3 extends over 13 amino acids. The germline gives CDR1 WNHNN, CDR2 SYGVQD (reference sequence). CDR3 protein: CASSEDTNTEAFF. DNA of the CDR3: TGCGCCAGCAGTGAGGACACGAACACTGAAGCTTTCTTT.

The chain recombines TRBV2 with TRBJ2-7; 10 bases agree with TRBD1. The CDR3 consists of 15 residues. After removal of 3 bases from V and 9 bases from J, the junction contained 11 bases not matched to a gene. Germline V gene sequence: CDR1 SNHLY, CDR2 FYNNEI. Here the CDR3 DNA reads TGTGCCAGCAGTGAGGTCGGGGACAGGGGCTTCGGGCAGTACTTC. It is translated as CASSEVGDRGFGQYF.

The gene calls are TRBV2 and TRBJ1-1; 8 positions agree with TRBD1. Germline-derived CDR1 and CDR2 are SNHLY and FYNNEI. This CDR3 region has 13 residues. The V and J ends lost 6 bases and 11 bases, in that order; junction bases with no gene match: 11. The CDR3 coding sequence is TGTGCCAGCAGCCAGGCAGGGGGCGTAGTGGCTTTCTTT. Translated: CASSQAGGVVAFF.

V and J are TRBV10-3 and TRBJ1-2; 10 positions match TRBD1. Germline lookup yields CDR1 ENHRY and CDR2 SYGVKD. The CDR3 spans 17 residues. J was trimmed by 1 base and V by 4 bases; bases with no gene match: 9. The CDR3 is CAISGGTGEAINYGYTF. In DNA, the CDR3 is TGTGCCATCAGTGGGGGGACAGGGGAGGCGATTAACTATGGCTACACCTTC.

The chain employs TRBV18 and TRBJ1-4, with unresolved D. CDR3 length: 16 residues. The V end lost 0 bases, the J end lost 5 bases, and 13 bases lay between the germline ends. Germline V gives CDR1 KGHSH, CDR2 LQKENI. The CDR3: CASSPPDGSQNEKLFF. The CDR3 DNA sequence: TGTGCCAGCTCACCACCGGACGGCAGCCAAAATGAAAAACTGTTTTTT. Full variable domain (rest looked up from reference TRBV18 and TRBJ1-4): NAGVMQNPRHLVRRRGQEARLRCSPMKGHSHVYWYRQLPEEGLKFMVYLQKENIIDESGMPKERFSAEFPKEGPSILRIQQVVRGDSAAYFCASSPPDGSQNEKLFFGSGTQLSVL.

CDR3 region: CSVESGSSYEQYF. The CDR3 bases are TGCAGCGTTGAATCGGGGAGCTCCTACGAGCAGTACTTC. The rearrangement joins TRBV29-1 to TRBJ2-7; tentative D call: TRBD2 (5 bases). Germline lookup yields CDR1 SQVTM and CDR2 ANQGSEA. V was clipped by 2 bases and J by 0 bases, with 8 bases between them. The CDR3 runs 13 residues.

This clone occurred a few times. This rearrangement joins TRBV4-3 to TRBJ1-2, with TRBD1 matching 10 bases. This CDR3 spans 15 amino acids. Losses at the gene ends were 0 bases for V and 6 bases for J; bases not matched to a gene: 4. The germline gives CDR1 LGHNA, CDR2 YSLEER. The CDR3 is CASSQEGQGPHGYTF. The CDR3 DNA reads TGCGCCAGCAGCCAAGAGGGACAGGGGCCTCATGGCTACACCTTC.

This chain links TRBV19 with TRBJ2-7; a possible D gene is TRBD2 (5 bases). V was cut by 1 base and J by 0 bases, with 10 bases left in between. The CDR3 is 15 amino acids. Germline lookup yields CDR1 LNHDA and CDR2 SQIVND (reference sequence). The CDR3 DNA sequence: TGTGCCAGTAGTATAGGGGATGGGAGCTCCTACGAGCAGTACTTC. Translating it yields CASSIGDGSSYEQYF.

The chain employs TRBV4-1 and TRBJ2-5; the match to TRBD2 covers 16 bases. CDR3 length equals 16 residues. The V segment lost 7 bases and the J segment 2 bases; nucleotides outside the gene matches: 4. Germline assignment: CDR1 MGHRA and CDR2 YSYEKL. The CDR3 loop is CASTLGLAGGQETQYF. CDR3 sequence (DNA): TGCGCCAGCACCTTGGGACTAGCGGGAGGGCAAGAGACCCAGTACTTC.

The V call is TRBV13, the J call TRBJ2-1, with 8 bases aligning to TRBD2. The CDR3 runs to 16 residues. Germline CDR1 is PRHDT and CDR2 is FYEKMQ (reference sequence). The V and J ends lost 5 bases and 4 bases, in that order; junction bases with no gene match: 10. Here the CDR3 reads CASSAYLRGEYNEQFF. CDR3 bases: TGTGCCAGCAGCGCTTATTTGCGGGGGGAGTACAATGAGCAGTTCTTC.

V and J are TRBV30 and TRBJ1-5; no definite D call. V dropped 0 bases and J dropped 4 bases, with 7 bases sitting between them. Germline CDR1 reads GTSNPN; CDR2 reads SVGIG (reference sequence). There are 13 residues in the CDR3. CDR3 sequence: CAWSVPGNQPQHF. CDR3 sequence (DNA): TGTGCCTGGAGTGTACCGGGTAATCAGCCCCAGCATTTT.